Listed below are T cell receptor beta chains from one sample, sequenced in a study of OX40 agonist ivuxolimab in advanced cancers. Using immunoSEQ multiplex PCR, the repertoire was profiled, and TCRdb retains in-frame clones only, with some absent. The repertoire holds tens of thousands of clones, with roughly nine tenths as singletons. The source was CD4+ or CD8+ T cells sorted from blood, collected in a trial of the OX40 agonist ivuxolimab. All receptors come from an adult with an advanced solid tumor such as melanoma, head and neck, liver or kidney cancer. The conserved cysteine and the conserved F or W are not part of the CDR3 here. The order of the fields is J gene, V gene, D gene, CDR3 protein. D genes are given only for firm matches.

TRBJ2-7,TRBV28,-,ASSFSVSSYEQY
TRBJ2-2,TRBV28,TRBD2,ASTGTSGIFTGELF
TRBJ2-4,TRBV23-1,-,ASSQSPSRPKNIQY
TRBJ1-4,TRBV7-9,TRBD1,ASSRDRGGEKLF
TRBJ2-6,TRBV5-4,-,ASSLDRRRSGANVLT
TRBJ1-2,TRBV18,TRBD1,ASSPNWGTGKNYGYT
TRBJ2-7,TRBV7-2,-,ASSLFTGTSYEQY
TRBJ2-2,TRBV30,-,AWSPASRPNTGELF
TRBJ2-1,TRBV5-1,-,ASSFLNTGTQGPYNEQF
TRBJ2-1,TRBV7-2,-,ASSSYASHNEQF
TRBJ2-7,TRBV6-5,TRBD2,ASSYSSSGKGYEQY
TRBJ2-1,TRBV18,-,ASSPPNENNEQF
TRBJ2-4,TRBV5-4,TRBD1,ASSVDRANIQY
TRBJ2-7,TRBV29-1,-,SVRQTAYEQY
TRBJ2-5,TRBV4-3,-,ASSQELGSETQY
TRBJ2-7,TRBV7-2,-,ASSSSFWGPKYEQY
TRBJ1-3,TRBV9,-,ASSVGDLGGNTIY
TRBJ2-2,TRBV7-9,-,ASTIYPTNTGELF
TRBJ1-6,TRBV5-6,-,ASRGSDNSPLH
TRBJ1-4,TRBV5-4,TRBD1,ASSVQGRPTTNEKLF
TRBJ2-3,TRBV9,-,ASSVTVINTQY
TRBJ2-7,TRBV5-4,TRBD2,ASSFSGRNSYEQY
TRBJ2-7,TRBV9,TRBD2,ASSVGGLANEQY
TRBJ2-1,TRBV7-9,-,ASSLDLVGNEQF
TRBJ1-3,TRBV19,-,ASSTLQSSGNTIY
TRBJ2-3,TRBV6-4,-,ASSDGFPPMY
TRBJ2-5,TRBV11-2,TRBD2,ASSFGTTQETQY
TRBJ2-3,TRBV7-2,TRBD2,ASSSSGASTDTQY
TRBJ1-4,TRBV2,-,ASSEMDEKLF